Below, 10 T cell receptor beta chains from the same sample are listed, as sequenced in a study of cytomegalovirus exposure and HLA in healthy donors. PCR employed 60 Vbeta and 13 Jbeta primers. Here immunoSEQ multiplex PCR was the method, and the copy in TCRdb shows in-frame clones only, minus some. The repertoire holds fewer than 200,000 clones, with over 75% as singletons. The specimen sequenced was PBMCs. The receptors shown here come from a man aged 35-49 years in good health and CMV-seropositive.

The chain is built from TRBV19 and TRBJ1-5, with 7 bases matching TRBD1. CDR3 length: 15 amino acids. V shed 6 bases, J shed 5 bases, and the junction held 10 bases outside the gene matches. CDR1 is LNHDA and CDR2 is SQIVND in the germline V gene (reference sequence). The CDR3 region is CASSRGDRRDQPQHF. In DNA, the CDR3 is TGTGCCAGTAGCCGCGGGGACAGAAGGGATCAGCCCCAGCATTTT.

This chain uses TRBV9 with TRBJ2-1, with a possible D match to TRBD2 (7 bases). V was clipped by 3 bases and J by 4 bases, with 14 bases between them. Germline V CDR1 and CDR2: SGDLS, YYNGEE. This CDR3 comprises 15 residues. As DNA, the CDR3 is TGTGCCAGCAGCGGACTGGGAGGGGGATACAATGAGCAGTTCTTC. Its translation is CASSGLGGGYNEQFF. The whole variable domain, filled in from reference TRBV9 and TRBJ2-1, reads DSGVTQTPKHLITATGQRVTLRCSPRSGDLSVYWYQQSLDQGLQFLIQYYNGEERAKGNILERFSAQQFPDLHSELNLSSLELGDSALYFCASSGLGGGYNEQFFGPGTRLTVL.

This chain uses TRBV27 with TRBJ2-7, with 9 bases that match TRBD1. V lost 6 bases and J lost 4; bases outside the gene matches: 4. The CDR3 extends over 13 amino acids. Per the germline V gene, CDR1 is MNHEY and CDR2 is SMNVEV (reference sequence). The CDR3 sequence: CASSPGTGYEQYF. In DNA form, the CDR3 reads TGTGCCAGCAGCCCCGGGACAGGGTACGAGCAGTACTTC.

The gene calls are TRBV19 and TRBJ2-1; TRBD2 matches at 9 bases. The germline V gene encodes CDR1 LNHDA and CDR2 SQIVND (reference sequence). The trim removed 0 bases at V and 5 bases at J, leaving 2 bases unmatched. The CDR3 runs 15 residues. The CDR3 sequence: CASSIELAGHNEQFF. CDR3 DNA sequence: TGTGCCAGTAGTATAGAACTAGCGGGTCACAATGAGCAGTTCTTC.

The chain uses TRBV9 and TRBJ2-5; D uncertain. CDR3 length: 14 amino acids. The V gene's germline CDR1 is SGDLS and CDR2 YYNGEE. The germline V and J ends were trimmed by 0 bases and 5 bases, with 11 bases remaining between them. CDR3 in DNA: TGTGCCAGCAGCGTAGTCCCTCGGTCGGAGACCCAGTACTTC. Translated: CASSVVPRSETQYF.

For the CDR3, the DNA is TGTGCCAGCAGCGTAGCTTTTACCGGTGGGGGGGAGAGTTACCTCGGATCCACAGATACGCAGTATTTT. Protein sequence: CASSVAFTGGGESYLGSTDTQYF. The chain carries TRBV9 and TRBJ2-3; TRBD2 aligns across 7 bases. The CDR3 is 23 amino acids. Germline V gene data show CDR1 as SGDLS and CDR2 as YYNGEE. V was clipped by 0 bases and J by 2 bases; unmatched bases: 27.

The J gene is TRBJ1-4, the V gene TRBV28; no firm D call. The CDR3 totals 12 residues. Germline V gene lookup returns CDR1 MDHEN and CDR2 SYDVKM. V lost 8 bases and J lost 4, with 8 bases in between. CDR3 sequence reads: CASGDNNEKLFF. CDR3 DNA: TGTGCCAGCGGTGACAATAATGAAAAACTGTTTTTT.

The rearrangement uses TRBV5-1 and TRBJ2-5, with D possibly matching TRBD1 (5 bases). V was clipped by 4 bases and J by 11 bases, with 15 bases between them. The CDR3 spans 12 residues. The germline CDR1 and CDR2 sequences are SGHRS and YFSETQ. CDR3 protein: CASSIQGTEQYF. The CDR3 nucleotides read TGCGCCAGCAGCATCCAGGGAACTGAGCAGTACTTC. Using reference TRBV5-1 and TRBJ2-5 for the parts outside the CDR3, the full variable domain is KAGVTQTPRYLIKTRGQQVTLSCSPISGHRSVSWYQQTPGQGLQFLFEYFSETQRNKGNFPGRFSGRQFSNSRSEMNVSTLELGDSALYLCASSIQGTEQYFGPGTRLLVL.

The chain employs TRBV7-2 and TRBJ2-7; 8 positions agree with TRBD1. Germline CDR1 SGHTA, CDR2 FQGNSA. The CDR3 extends over 14 amino acids. V lost 4 bases to trimming and J lost 3 bases; unmatched junction nucleotides: 5. The CDR3, as DNA: TGTGCCAGCAGCTACGGGACAGGTAACTACGAGCAGTACTTC. Translation gives CASSYGTGNYEQYF.

The V gene is TRBV7-9, the J gene TRBJ1-4; no clear D gene. V was shortened by 3 bases and J by 8 bases, with 10 bases between the two germline ends. Germline CDR1 and CDR2: SEHNR and FQNEAQ (reference sequence). The CDR3 length is 13 residues. DNA for the CDR3: TGTGCCAGCAGCTTCTCAGAATGGGAAAAACTGTTTTTT. Its protein product is CASSFSEWEKLFF.